The 18 T cell receptor beta chains below come from one sample, sequenced in a study of beta chain features in type 1 diabetes. Study observations and caveats: All four CD4+ subsets from Type 1 diabetes patients carried moderately but significantly shorter TCRB CDR3s.

No antigen is known for these receptors. What was sequenced were expressed TCRB transcripts, since all of the isolated RNA had been reverse transcribed. The protocol was immunoSEQ multiplex PCR, while the TCRdb copy is restricted to in-frame clones and leaves out a portion. There are a few hundred thousand clones in the sample; approximately 13% occur only once, and 0.015% to 0.02% lies in the top ten. Sequencing used naive CD4+ T cells from blood. These receptors all come from a man aged 30-40 years with type 1 diabetes.

J is TRBJ2-5 and V is TRBV5-1; a weak D match, TRBD2 (6 bases). Trimming shortened V by 0 bases and J by 5 bases, and 17 bases separated the two germline ends. The CDR3 sequence is 16 residues long. Germline lookup yields CDR1 SGHRS and CDR2 YFSETQ. The CDR3 DNA reads as TGCGCCAGCAGCTTGGGACTGACTAGTAGTGGGGAGACCCAGTACTTC. Translation: CASSLGLTSSGETQYF.

The chain employs TRBV6-4 and TRBJ1-1, with D tentatively TRBD1 (6 bases). Germline V lookup: CDR1 MRHNA, CDR2 SNTAGT. The CDR3 spans 14 residues. The V and J ends lost 0 bases and 5 bases respectively, with 10 bases between them. This CDR3 is CASSDSSDRTEAFF. CDR3 DNA sequence: TGTGCCAGCAGTGACTCATCCGACAGGACTGAAGCTTTCTTT.

The V gene is TRBV7-2, the J gene TRBJ1-1; D may be TRBD1 (5 bases). Germline lookup yields CDR1 SGHTA and CDR2 FQGNSA. V dropped 6 bases and J dropped 1 base, with 15 bases sitting between them. The CDR3 has 15 amino acids. The CDR3 here is CASSTRSGENTEAFF. The CDR3 coding sequence is TGTGCCAGCAGTACTAGATCGGGGGAGAACACTGAAGCTTTCTTT.

The chain uses TRBV19 and TRBJ1-3; D ambiguous. This CDR3 is 14 amino acids long. Trimming pared 3 bases from V and 0 bases from J, leaving 6 bases between. Germline V gene data show CDR1 as LNHDA and CDR2 as SQIVND (reference sequence). The CDR3 is CASSIEYSGNTIYF. In DNA form, the CDR3 reads TGTGCCAGTAGTATCGAGTACTCTGGAAACACCATATATTTT.

The V call is TRBV9, the J call TRBJ1-5, with 10 bases identical to TRBD1. V dropped 3 bases and J dropped 5; count of bases not matched to a gene: 2. The length of the CDR3 is 14 residues. Germline V gene lookup returns CDR1 SGDLS and CDR2 YYNGEE. The CDR3 DNA reads as TGTGCCAGCAGCGAGGGGACAGGGGATCAGCCCCAGCATTTT. Amino acid sequence: CASSEGTGDQPQHF.

CDR3 region: CASSQTGDNYGYTF. CDR3 nucleotide sequence: TGTGCCAGCAGCCAAACAGGGGATAACTATGGCTACACCTTC. The chain joins TRBV7-9 to TRBJ1-2; the match to TRBD1 covers 7 bases. This CDR3 spans 14 amino acids. From germline, CDR1 is SEHNR and CDR2 FQNEAQ (reference sequence). J lost 1 base, V lost 5 bases, and 4 bases had no gene match.

This clone was picked up a small number of times. This chain uses TRBV2 with TRBJ2-5, with TRBD1 matching over 9 bases. Germline CDR1 and CDR2: SNHLY and FYNNEI. V gave up 5 bases and J gave up 4 bases; unmatched junction bases: 8. The CDR3 has 15 amino acids. The DNA for the CDR3 is TGTGCCAGCAGTCTACAGGGGGCGCCCGGAGAGACCCAGTACTTC. Encoded protein: CASSLQGAPGETQYF.

This clone was picked up a small number of times. At one boundary the junction diverges from the germline segment, which might be a read error. V and J are TRBV7-7 and TRBJ2-5; 8 positions match TRBD1. The CDR3 totals 13 residues. Germline values: CDR1 SSHAT, CDR2 FNYEAQ (reference sequence). The CDR3 nucleotides are TGTGCTAGCAGTCCAGGGGGCTTGGAGACCCAGTACTTC. Amino acids: CASSPGGLETQYF. Complete variable domain (other parts from reference TRBV7-7 and TRBJ2-5): GAGVSQSPRYKVTKRGQDVTLRCDPISSHATLYWYQQALGQGPEFLTYFNYEAQPDKSGLPSDRFSAERPEGSISTLTIQRTEQRDSAMYRCASSPGGLETQYFGPGTRLLVL.

This rearrangement joins TRBV2 to TRBJ2-1; 10 nucleotides line up with TRBD2. V lost 9 bases to trimming and J lost 4 bases; unmatched junction nucleotides: 12. Germline lookup yields CDR1 SNHLY and CDR2 FYNNEI. CDR3 length: 16 residues. CDR3 region: CASREDRGLAYNEQFF. DNA for the CDR3: TGTGCCAGTCGGGAAGATAGGGGACTAGCGTACAATGAGCAGTTCTTC.

This rearrangement joins TRBV29-1 to TRBJ2-1; 7 bases line up with TRBD1. From germline, CDR1 is SQVTM and CDR2 ANQGSEA. The CDR3 loop spans 16 amino acids. Trimming at V came to 1 base and at J to 4 bases, leaving 10 bases not matched to a gene. CDR3 DNA sequence: TGCAGCGTTGAAGCCAGAGACAGGGCCCTTTACAATGAGCAGTTCTTC. Encoded protein: CSVEARDRALYNEQFF.

This clone has more than one count but fewer than ten. The chain joins TRBV9 to TRBJ1-1; 7 bases align to TRBD1. This CDR3 has 15 amino acids. CDR1 and CDR2 from the germline V gene are SGDLS and YYNGEE. Unmatched junction bases numbered 2, after V lost 0 bases and J lost 0 bases. CDR3 coding DNA: TGTGCCAGCAGCGTAGTTCAGGGGGTGAACACTGAAGCTTTCTTT. It specifies CASSVVQGVNTEAFF.

This clone came up a few times. This sequence joins TRBV5-1 and TRBJ1-5, with TRBD1 as a possible D gene (5 bases). Germline CDR1 reads SGHRS; CDR2 reads YFSETQ. Trimming left V 4 bases short and J 5 bases short, with 10 bases between. The CDR3 runs 13 residues. The CDR3, as DNA: TGCGCCAGCAGCCTGGGGGGGGATCAGCCCCAGCATTTT. As protein: CASSLGGDQPQHF.

The J gene is TRBJ1-5, the V gene TRBV16; 7 bases align to TRBD1. Per germline, CDR1 KGHSY and CDR2 FQNENV. There are 15 residues in the CDR3. J was trimmed by 6 bases and V by 0 bases; bases with no gene match: 5. In nucleotides, the CDR3 is TGTGCCAGCAGCCAATCTGGTCAGGGGGGTCAGCCCCAGCATTTT. Amino acids: CASSQSGQGGQPQHF. Supplemented by reference TRBV16 and TRBJ1-5, the full variable domain reads GEEVAQTPKHLVRGEGQKAKLYCAPIKGHSYVFWYQQVLKNEFKFLISFQNENVFDETGMPKERFSAKCLPNSPCSLEIQATKLEDSAVYFCASSQSGQGGQPQHFGDGTRLSIL.

The chain links TRBV19 to TRBJ2-1, with 12 bases aligning to TRBD2. Germline CDR1 LNHDA, CDR2 SQIVND (reference sequence). CDR3 length: 17 residues. The trim removed 4 bases at V and 0 bases at J, leaving 4 bases unmatched. This CDR3 reads CASSSTLAGGSYNEQFF. CDR3 nucleotide sequence: TGTGCCAGTAGTAGTACACTAGCGGGGGGCTCCTACAATGAGCAGTTCTTC.

The chain links TRBV18 to TRBJ2-5; 9 bases agree with TRBD2. This CDR3 contains 16 residues. Germline values: CDR1 KGHSH, CDR2 LQKENI. With V trimmed by 2 bases and J by 4 bases, 8 bases remained unmatched. The CDR3 spells CASSPSREGLGETQYF. Here the CDR3 DNA reads TGTGCCAGCTCACCATCGCGGGAGGGCCTTGGAGAGACCCAGTACTTC.

This clone appeared a few times. V gene TRBV5-1 combines with J gene TRBJ2-5, with D perhaps matching TRBD1 (5 bases). Germline loops: CDR1 SGHRS, CDR2 YFSETQ. V lost 5 bases and J 4 bases, leaving 15 bases between the germline ends. The CDR3 has 14 residues. CDR3 nucleotide sequence: TGCGCCAGCAGTCATGACAGCCCCGGAGAGACCCAGTACTTC. Encoded protein: CASSHDSPGETQYF.

The sample holds a few counts of this clone. V usage is TRBV21-1 and J usage is TRBJ2-7; the table gives TRBD2 as D, unverified against the DNA. TRBV21-1 is shown as a pseudogene. The CDR3 has 16 residues. The CDR3 protein is CASSPTTETSSYEQYF. The DNA of the CDR3 is TGTGCCAGCAGCCCCACTACGGAAACGAGCTCCTACGAGCAGTACTTC.

In its sample, this clone was seen a few times. The V gene is TRBV5-1, the J gene TRBJ2-1; 11 bases map to TRBD2. In germline, CDR1 is SGHRS, CDR2 YFSETQ. CDR3 size: 16 residues. V gave up 4 bases and J gave up 5 bases; unmatched junction bases: 8. The DNA for the CDR3 is TGCGCCAGCAGCCCGAGGGGACTAGCGGATAACAATGAGCAGTTCTTC. This codes for CASSPRGLADNNEQFF. The variable domain in full, completed from reference TRBV5-1 and TRBJ2-1, reads KAGVTQTPRYLIKTRGQQVTLSCSPISGHRSVSWYQQTPGQGLQFLFEYFSETQRNKGNFPGRFSGRQFSNSRSEMNVSTLELGDSALYLCASSPRGLADNNEQFFGPGTRLTVL.